A single sample gave rise to the 4 T cell receptor beta chains below, sequenced in a study of cytomegalovirus exposure and HLA in healthy donors. Both 60 Vbeta primers and 13 Jbeta primers went into the PCR. Sequenced by immunoSEQ multiplex PCR; TCRdb stores in-frame clones only, minus some. The sample has some 190,000 clones, roughly 88% seen once. Sample: PBMCs. These receptor sequences come from a boy younger than 10 in good health and CMV-seronegative.

The rearrangement joins TRBV15 to TRBJ2-1; tentative D call: TRBD1 (6 bases). V was cut by 1 base and J by 7 bases, with 17 bases left in between. In germline, CDR1 is LNHNV, CDR2 YYDKDF (reference sequence). The CDR3 is made up of 16 amino acids. CDR3 nucleotide sequence: TGTGCCACCAGCAGAGGCCCCAGGGGCGCAGAAAATGAGCAGTTCTTC. This encodes CATSRGPRGAENEQFF.

This chain links TRBV7-6 with TRBJ2-7, with TRBD1 matching 7 bases. The CDR3 runs to 13 residues. From germline, CDR1 is SGHVS and CDR2 FNYEAQ. V lost 5 bases and J lost 5; bases outside the gene matches: 6. In nucleotides, the CDR3 is TGTGCCAGCAGCAAAGGGGGCAGGGACGAGCAGTACTTC. This encodes CASSKGGRDEQYF.

The CDR3 nucleotides read TGTGCCAGCAGAGCGGGGGGCGGGTACAATGAGCAGTTCTTC. It translates to CASRAGGGYNEQFF. The J gene is TRBJ2-1, the V gene TRBV6-5, with 9 positions matching TRBD2. Germline assignment: CDR1 MNHEY and CDR2 SVGAGI. The V and J ends lost 6 bases and 4 bases, in that order; junction bases with no gene match: 4. The CDR3 spans 14 residues.

V gene TRBV7-2 combines with J gene TRBJ2-1; possible D gene TRBD2, 6 bases. Germline lookup yields CDR1 SGHTA and CDR2 FQGNSA. V lost 0 bases and J lost 6, with 9 bases in between. The CDR3 totals 14 residues. The DNA for the CDR3 is TGTGCCAGCAGCTTAGCCGGTAGCGGCAATGAGCAGTTCTTC. Translated, it gives CASSLAGSGNEQFF.